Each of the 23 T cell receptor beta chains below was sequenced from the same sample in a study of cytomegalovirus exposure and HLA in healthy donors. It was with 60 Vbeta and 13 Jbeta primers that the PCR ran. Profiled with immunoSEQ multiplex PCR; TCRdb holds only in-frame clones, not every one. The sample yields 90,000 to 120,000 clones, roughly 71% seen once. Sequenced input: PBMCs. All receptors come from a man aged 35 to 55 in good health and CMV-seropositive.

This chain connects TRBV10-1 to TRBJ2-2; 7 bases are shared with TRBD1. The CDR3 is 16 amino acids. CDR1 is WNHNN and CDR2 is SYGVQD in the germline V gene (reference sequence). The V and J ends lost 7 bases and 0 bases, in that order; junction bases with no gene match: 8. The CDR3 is CASIAGTAANTGELFF. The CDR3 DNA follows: TGCGCCAGCATCGCCGGGACAGCAGCGAACACCGGGGAGCTGTTTTTT.

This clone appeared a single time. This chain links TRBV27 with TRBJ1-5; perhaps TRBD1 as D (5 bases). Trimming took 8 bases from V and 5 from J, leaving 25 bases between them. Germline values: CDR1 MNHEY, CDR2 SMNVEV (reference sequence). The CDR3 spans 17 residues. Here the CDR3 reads CASPPSLVRGGDQPQHF. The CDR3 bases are TGTGCCAGCCCTCCCTCTTTAGTGCGGGGAGGGGATCAGCCCCAGCATTTT.

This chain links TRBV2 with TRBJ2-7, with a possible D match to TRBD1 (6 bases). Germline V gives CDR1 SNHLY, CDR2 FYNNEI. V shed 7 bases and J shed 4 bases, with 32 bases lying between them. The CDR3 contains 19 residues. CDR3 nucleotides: TGTGCCAGCAAGGTTTCAGGACAGCTTTCAGCGGTAGTGGGATACGAGCAGTACGTC. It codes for CASKVSGQLSAVVGYEQYV.

The CDR3 bases are TGTGCCAGCAGTTACTCTCACGGTGATGGAAACACCATATATTTT. It codes for CASSYSHGDGNTIYF. The genes are TRBV6-5 and TRBJ1-3; D is ambiguous. CDR3 length: 15 residues. Per germline, CDR1 MNHEY and CDR2 SVGAGI. Trimming left V 0 bases short and J 3 bases short, with 9 bases between.

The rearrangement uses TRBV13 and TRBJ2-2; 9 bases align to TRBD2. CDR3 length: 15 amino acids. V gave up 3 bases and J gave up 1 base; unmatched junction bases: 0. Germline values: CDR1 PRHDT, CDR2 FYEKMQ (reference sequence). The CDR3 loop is CASSFSGGNTGELFF. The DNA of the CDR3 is TGTGCCAGCAGCTTTAGCGGGGGGAACACCGGGGAGCTGTTTTTT.

The CDR3 loop is CASSPYEMQTQYF. DNA of the CDR3: TGTGCCAGCAGCCCGTATGAGATGCAGACCCAGTACTTC. The rearrangement uses TRBV5-6 and TRBJ2-5; D not resolved. There are 13 residues in the CDR3. Trimming cost V 4 bases and J 6 bases, with 13 bases left between them. The germline V gene encodes CDR1 SGHDT and CDR2 YYEEEE. The variable domain in full, completed from reference TRBV5-6 and TRBJ2-5, reads DAGVTQSPTHLIKTRGQQVTLRCSPKSGHDTVSWYQQALGQGPQFIFQYYEEEERQRGNFPDRFSGHQFPNYSSELNVNALLLGDSALYLCASSPYEMQTQYFGPGTRLLVL.

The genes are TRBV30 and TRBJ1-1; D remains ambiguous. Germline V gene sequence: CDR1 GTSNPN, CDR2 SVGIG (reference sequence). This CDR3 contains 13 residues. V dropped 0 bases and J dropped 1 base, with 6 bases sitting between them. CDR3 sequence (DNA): TGTGCCTGGAGTGTCCTCTCGAACACTGAAGCTTTCTTT. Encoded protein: CAWSVLSNTEAFF.

The CDR3, as DNA: TGCAGCGTTTCTCACAGCGGCAATGAGCAGTTCTTC. It is translated as CSVSHSGNEQFF. This sequence joins TRBV29-1 and TRBJ2-1; tentative D call: TRBD2 (5 bases). V lost 5 bases and J 6 bases, leaving 11 bases between the germline ends. This CDR3 is built from 12 residues. The germline V gene encodes CDR1 SQVTM and CDR2 ANQGSEA.

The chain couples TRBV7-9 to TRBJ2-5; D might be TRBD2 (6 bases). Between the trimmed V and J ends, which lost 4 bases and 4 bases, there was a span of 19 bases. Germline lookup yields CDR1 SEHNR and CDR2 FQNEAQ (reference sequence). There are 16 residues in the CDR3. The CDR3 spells CASSSPRGDSGETQYF. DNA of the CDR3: TGTGCCAGCAGCTCACCCCGAGGGGATAGCGGAGAGACCCAGTACTTC.

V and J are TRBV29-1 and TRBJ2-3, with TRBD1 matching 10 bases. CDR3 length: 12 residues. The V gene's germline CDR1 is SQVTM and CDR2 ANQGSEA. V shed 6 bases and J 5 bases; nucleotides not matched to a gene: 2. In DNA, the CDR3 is TGCAGCGTCGGGGACAGGGGAGATACGCAGTATTTT. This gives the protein CSVGDRGDTQYF.

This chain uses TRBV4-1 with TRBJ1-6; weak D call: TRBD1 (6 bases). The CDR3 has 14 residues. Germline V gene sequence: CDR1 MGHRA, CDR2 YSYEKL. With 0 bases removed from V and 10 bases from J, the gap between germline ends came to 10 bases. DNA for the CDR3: TGCGCCAGCAGCCAAGATTGGGGGCTCTCACCCCTCCACTTT. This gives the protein CASSQDWGLSPLHF.

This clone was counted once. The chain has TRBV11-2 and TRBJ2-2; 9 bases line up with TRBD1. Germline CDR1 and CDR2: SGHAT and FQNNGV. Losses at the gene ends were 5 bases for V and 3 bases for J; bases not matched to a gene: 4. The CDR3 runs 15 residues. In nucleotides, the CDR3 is TGTGCCAGCAGCACCCGGGACAGGGACACCGGGGAGCTGTTTTTT. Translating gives CASSTRDRDTGELFF.

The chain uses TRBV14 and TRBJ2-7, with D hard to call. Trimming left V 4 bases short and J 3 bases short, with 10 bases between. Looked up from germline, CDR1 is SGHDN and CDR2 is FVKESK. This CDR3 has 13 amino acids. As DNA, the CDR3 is TGTGCCAGCAGCCGCGGCGGTTTCTACGAGCAGTACTTC. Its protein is CASSRGGFYEQYF.

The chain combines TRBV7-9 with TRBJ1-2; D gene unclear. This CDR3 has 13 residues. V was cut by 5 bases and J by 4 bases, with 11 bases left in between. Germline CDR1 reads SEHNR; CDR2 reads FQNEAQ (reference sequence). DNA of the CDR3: TGTGCCAGCAGCCTATGGGAGGGCTATGGCTACACCTTC. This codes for CASSLWEGYGYTF.

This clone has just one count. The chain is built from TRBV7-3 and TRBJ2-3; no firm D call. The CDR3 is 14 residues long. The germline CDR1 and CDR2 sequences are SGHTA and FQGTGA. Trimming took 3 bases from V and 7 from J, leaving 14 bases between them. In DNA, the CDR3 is TGTGCCAGCAGCTTCGGCGGAACCCCTAATACGCAGTATTTT. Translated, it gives CASSFGGTPNTQYF.

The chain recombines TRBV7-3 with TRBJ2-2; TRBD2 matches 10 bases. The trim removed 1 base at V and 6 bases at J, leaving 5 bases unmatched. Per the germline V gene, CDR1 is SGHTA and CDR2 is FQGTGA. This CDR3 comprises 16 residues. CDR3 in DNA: TGTGCCAGCAGCTTAATAAGCGGGAGGGCCTCCGGGGAGCTGTTTTTT. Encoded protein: CASSLISGRASGELFF.

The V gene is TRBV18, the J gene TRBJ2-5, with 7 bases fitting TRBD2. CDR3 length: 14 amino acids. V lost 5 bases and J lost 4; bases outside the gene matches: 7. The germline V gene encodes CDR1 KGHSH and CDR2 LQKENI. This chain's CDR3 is CASSLRGNGETQYF. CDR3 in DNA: TGTGCCAGCTCATTGCGGGGGAACGGAGAGACCCAGTACTTC. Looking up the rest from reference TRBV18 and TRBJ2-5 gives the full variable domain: NAGVMQNPRHLVRRRGQEARLRCSPMKGHSHVYWYRQLPEEGLKFMVYLQKENIIDESGMPKERFSAEFPKEGPSILRIQQVVRGDSAAYFCASSLRGNGETQYFGPGTRLLVL.

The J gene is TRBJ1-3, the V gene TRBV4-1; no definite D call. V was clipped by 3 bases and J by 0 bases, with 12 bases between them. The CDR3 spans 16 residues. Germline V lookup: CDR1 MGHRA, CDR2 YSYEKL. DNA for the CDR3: TGCGCCAGCAGCCACCCGCTGGGCAGCTCTGGAAACACCATATATTTT. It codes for CASSHPLGSSGNTIYF.

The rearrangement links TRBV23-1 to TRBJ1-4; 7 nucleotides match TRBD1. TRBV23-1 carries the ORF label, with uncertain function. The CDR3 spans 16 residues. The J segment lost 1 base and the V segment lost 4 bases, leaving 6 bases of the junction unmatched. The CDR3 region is CASSRGRGVTNEKLFF. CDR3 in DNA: TGCGCCAGCAGTCGGGGCAGGGGGGTAACTAATGAAAAACTGTTTTTT.

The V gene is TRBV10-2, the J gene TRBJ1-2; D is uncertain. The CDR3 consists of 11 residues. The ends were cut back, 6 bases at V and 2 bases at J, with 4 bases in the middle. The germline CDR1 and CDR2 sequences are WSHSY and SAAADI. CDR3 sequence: CASSVNYGYTF. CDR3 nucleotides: TGCGCCAGCAGCGTCAACTATGGCTACACCTTC.

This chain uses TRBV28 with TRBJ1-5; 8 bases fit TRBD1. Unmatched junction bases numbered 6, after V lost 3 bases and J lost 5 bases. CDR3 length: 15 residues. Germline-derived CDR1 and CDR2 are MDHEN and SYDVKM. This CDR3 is CASSFYSGGDQPQHF. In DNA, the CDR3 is TGTGCCAGCAGTTTTTACTCAGGGGGCGATCAGCCCCAGCATTTT. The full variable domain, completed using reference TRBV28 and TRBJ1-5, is DVKVTQSSRYLVKRTGEKVFLECVQDMDHENMFWYRQDPGLGLRLIYFSYDVKMKEKGDIPEGYSVSREKKERFSLILESASTNQTSMYLCASSFYSGGDQPQHFGDGTRLSIL.

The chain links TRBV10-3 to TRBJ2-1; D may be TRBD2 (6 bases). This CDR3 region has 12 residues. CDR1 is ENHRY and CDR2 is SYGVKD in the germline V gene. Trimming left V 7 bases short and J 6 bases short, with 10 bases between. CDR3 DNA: TGTGCCATCACGGGGGAGACCAATGAGCAGTTCTTC. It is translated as CAITGETNEQFF.

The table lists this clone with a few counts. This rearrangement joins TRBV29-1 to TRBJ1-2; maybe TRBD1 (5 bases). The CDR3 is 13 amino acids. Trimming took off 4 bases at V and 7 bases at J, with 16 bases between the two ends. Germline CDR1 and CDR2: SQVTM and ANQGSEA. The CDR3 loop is CSVALRVETGYTF. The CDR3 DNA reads TGCAGCGTTGCCCTCAGGGTAGAGACTGGCTACACCTTC.